This passage covers 25 T cell receptor beta chains from one sample sequenced in a study of blood T cell repertoires in COVID-19. Generated by immunoSEQ multiplex PCR, the TCRdb table keeps only in-frame clones and is missing some. The sample has about 200,000 clones, 85% to 90% seen once. The specimen sequenced was peripheral blood. These receptors were collected from a human donor in a cohort sampled during active COVID-19.

This chain joins TRBV6-5 and TRBJ1-5; 8 nucleotides match TRBD1. The CDR3 covers 13 residues. V gave up 6 bases and J gave up 3 bases; unmatched junction bases: 1. Germline V gene data show CDR1 as MNHEY and CDR2 as SVGAGI. CDR3 coding DNA: TGTGCCAGCAGGGACAGGGACAATCAGCCCCAGCATTTT. Protein product: CASRDRDNQPQHF.

This clone appeared once. J is TRBJ2-3 and V is TRBV19; 9 bases agree with TRBD1. Per the germline V gene, CDR1 is LNHDA and CDR2 is SQIVND (reference sequence). The CDR3 is made up of 15 amino acids. J was trimmed by 4 bases and V by 0 bases; bases with no gene match: 2. CDR3 DNA sequence: TGTGCCAGTAGTATAGAGGGGACAGGGCCAGATACGCAGTATTTT. Protein: CASSIEGTGPDTQYF.

This chain uses TRBV6-6 with TRBJ1-6, with 7 bases aligning to TRBD1. Germline trimming cut 8 bases from V and 5 bases from J; bases unmatched to any gene: 9. This CDR3 region has 15 residues. Germline V gene sequence: CDR1 MNHNY, CDR2 SVGAGI (reference sequence). DNA for the CDR3: TGTGCCAGCCAACCCCCCACAGGGGATAATTCACCCCTCCACTTT. Its protein is CASQPPTGDNSPLHF.

V and J are TRBV6-2 or TRBV6-3 and TRBJ2-2; 8 nucleotides line up with TRBD1. Germline CDR1 is MNHEY and CDR2 is SVGEGT. The V gene end was trimmed by 4 bases and the J gene end by 7 bases; junction bases not matched to a gene: 11. This CDR3 is 16 amino acids long. CDR3 in amino acids: CASSSHGTGNYGELFF. The CDR3 nucleotides read TGTGCCAGCAGTTCCCATGGGACAGGAAATTACGGGGAGCTGTTTTTT.

The CDR3 DNA follows: TGTGCCAGCAGCCTAGGACTAGCGGGGGGACAAGAGACCCAGTACTTC. The encoded protein is CASSLGLAGGQETQYF. This sequence joins TRBV5-5 and TRBJ2-5; 14 positions match TRBD2. V trimming: 4 bases; J trimming: 2 bases; junction bases outside the gene matches: 4. The CDR3 totals 16 residues. CDR1 and CDR2 (germline): SGHKS, YYEKEE (reference sequence).

This clone was counted once. CDR3 coding DNA: TGTGCCAGCAGCTTACGGCTAGCGGGGGGGAAGAGCTCCTACGAGCAGTACTTC. Translation: CASSLRLAGGKSSYEQYF. This rearrangement joins TRBV7-6 to TRBJ2-7, with 12 bases fitting TRBD2. The CDR3 covers 18 residues. J gave up 0 bases and V 2 bases, and 8 bases lay outside the gene matches. Germline assignment: CDR1 SGHVS and CDR2 FNYEAQ.

The V gene is TRBV3-1 (or the pseudogene TRBV3-2), the J gene TRBJ2-7, with 9 bases aligning to TRBD2. The junction had 6 bases not matched to a gene; V was cut back by 1 base and J by 2 bases. This CDR3 is 16 amino acids long. From germline, CDR1 is LGHDT and CDR2 YNNKEL (reference sequence). The CDR3 DNA follows: TGTGCCAGCAGCCAAGTTCGGCTAGCGGGAACCTACGAGCAGTACTTC. It encodes CASSQVRLAGTYEQYF.

V and J are TRBV19 and TRBJ2-1; 7 bases align to TRBD1. This CDR3 spans 16 amino acids. V dropped 5 bases and J dropped 2; count of bases not matched to a gene: 9. The V gene's germline CDR1 is LNHDA and CDR2 SQIVND (reference sequence). CDR3 protein: CASSRDRVGPYNEQFF. CDR3 DNA sequence: TGTGCCAGTAGTCGAGACAGGGTTGGCCCCTACAATGAGCAGTTCTTC.

The genes are TRBV6-5 and TRBJ2-1; D gene unclear. CDR1 is MNHEY, CDR2 SVGAGI, per germline. Trimming cost V 5 bases and J 0 bases, with 11 bases left between them. CDR3 size: 15 residues. CDR3 coding DNA: TGTGCCAGCAGTCTAGACGAGAGCTCCTACAATGAGCAGTTCTTC. This codes for CASSLDESSYNEQFF.

The V call is TRBV7-2, the J call TRBJ1-5; D possibly corresponds to TRBD1 (6 bases). Germline CDR1 SGHTA, CDR2 FQGNSA. V dropped 4 bases and J dropped 5 bases, with 12 bases sitting between them. The CDR3 has 14 residues. CDR3 sequence (DNA): TGTGCCAGCAGCTCGGGACACAAACATCAGCCCCAGCATTTT. Translating it yields CASSSGHKHQPQHF.

This chain links TRBV25-1 with TRBJ1-5; a weak D match, TRBD1 (5 bases). Germline values: CDR1 MGHDK, CDR2 SYGVNS. V shed 9 bases and J shed 6 bases, with 15 bases lying between them. This CDR3 has 13 residues. The CDR3 bases are TGTGCCAGTACCGGGGGTTCGGGTCAGCCCCAGCATTTT. Amino acid sequence: CASTGGSGQPQHF.

This clone turned up a few times. The chain joins TRBV19 to TRBJ1-6; 9 bases align to TRBD1. J lost 9 bases, V lost 6 bases, and 6 bases had no gene match. Germline CDR1 LNHDA, CDR2 SQIVND (reference sequence). CDR3 length: 14 amino acids. The CDR3 sequence is CASRLETGGSPLHF. As DNA, the CDR3 is TGTGCCAGTAGGTTGGAGACAGGGGGTTCACCCCTCCACTTT. Looking up the rest from reference TRBV19 and TRBJ1-6 gives the full variable domain: DGGITQSPKYLFRKEGQNVTLSCEQNLNHDAMYWYRQDPGQGLRLIYYSQIVNDFQKGDIAEGYSVSREKKESFPLTVTSAQKNPTAFYLCASRLETGGSPLHFGNGTRLTVT.

The J gene is TRBJ1-4, the V gene TRBV5-1, with TRBD1 matching 8 bases. V lost 0 bases to trimming and J lost 5 bases; unmatched junction nucleotides: 9. Germline CDR1 and CDR2: SGHRS and YFSETQ. This CDR3 spans 17 amino acids. The CDR3 loop is CASSLVGQGPKNEKLFF. Written as DNA, the CDR3 is TGCGCCAGCAGCTTGGTAGGACAGGGCCCGAAAAATGAAAAACTGTTTTTT.

The chain couples TRBV27 to TRBJ2-7; 7 bases map to TRBD2. The CDR3 runs to 13 residues. J gave up 3 bases and V 3 bases, and 2 bases lay outside the gene matches. Looked up from germline, CDR1 is MNHEY and CDR2 is SMNVEV (reference sequence). CDR3 sequence reads: CASSFRTSYEQYF. The CDR3 DNA is TGTGCCAGCAGTTTTAGGACTAGCTACGAGCAGTACTTC.

The chain combines TRBV24-1 with TRBJ2-3; TRBD1 might be the D (5 bases). Germline V gene lookup returns CDR1 KGHDR and CDR2 SFDVKD. The CDR3 spans 16 residues. V was clipped by 3 bases and J by 0 bases, with 12 bases between them. CDR3 bases: TGTGCCACCAGTGATCGGTCAAGACAGAGCACAGATACGCAGTATTTT. It is translated as CATSDRSRQSTDTQYF.

V and J are TRBV27 and TRBJ2-1; TRBD2 might be the D (6 bases). This CDR3 is 15 amino acids long. Trimming removed 6 bases at V and 2 bases at J, with 14 bases between. The germline V gene has CDR1 MNHEY and CDR2 SMNVEV (reference sequence). CDR3 amino acids: CASRRTGTAYNEQFF. CDR3 DNA sequence: TGTGCCAGCAGGCGTACCGGGACTGCCTACAATGAGCAGTTCTTC.

The chain uses TRBV6-5 and TRBJ1-1, with D possibly being TRBD1 (6 bases). In germline, CDR1 is MNHEY, CDR2 SVGAGI. This CDR3 region has 14 residues. V was clipped by 7 bases and J by 4 bases, with 16 bases between them. CDR3 nucleotide sequence: TGTGCCAGCATCGCAGGGGCAATTGGCACTGAAGCTTTCTTT. It specifies CASIAGAIGTEAFF.

The chain links TRBV27 to TRBJ1-1; D perhaps matches TRBD1 (6 bases). The V gene's germline CDR1 is MNHEY and CDR2 SMNVEV (reference sequence). V lost 0 bases and J 0 bases, leaving 14 bases between the germline ends. This CDR3 region has 17 residues. This CDR3 is CASSLSRGAGLNTEAFF. The CDR3 nucleotides are TGTGCCAGCAGTTTATCTCGGGGGGCCGGTCTGAACACTGAAGCTTTCTTT.

The genes are TRBV23-1 and TRBJ1-1; D possibly corresponds to TRBD1 (6 bases). TRBV23-1 is an ORF for which the function is uncertain. Trimming pared 10 bases from V and 1 base from J, leaving 19 bases between. The CDR3 runs 15 residues. CDR3: CATESPHRENTEAFF. CDR3 DNA: TGCGCCACCGAATCCCCCCACAGGGAGAACACTGAAGCTTTCTTT.

The chain recombines TRBV30 with TRBJ1-1, with 7 bases that match TRBD1. CDR1 and CDR2 from the germline V gene are GTSNPN and SVGIG (reference sequence). There are 13 residues in the CDR3. The V and J ends lost 3 bases and 2 bases, in that order; junction bases with no gene match: 3. CDR3 region: CAWRGQLNTEAFF. CDR3 sequence (DNA): TGTGCCTGGAGGGGACAGCTCAACACTGAAGCTTTCTTT.

This clone was seen a few times. The chain's CDR3 is CASSKKAVYEMNEQYF. CDR3 DNA: TGTGCCAGCAGTAAAAAAGCTGTCTATGAGATGAACGAGCAGTACTTC. This chain joins TRBV6-2 or TRBV6-3 and TRBJ2-7; D gene uncertain. This CDR3 spans 16 amino acids. The ends were cut back, 5 bases at V and 5 bases at J, with 22 bases in the middle. Germline V gene data show CDR1 as MNHEY and CDR2 as SVGEGT.

The V gene is TRBV14, the J gene TRBJ1-4, with no clear D. V gave up 4 bases and J gave up 2 bases, with 11 bases separating them. Germline CDR1 is SGHDN and CDR2 is FVKESK. The CDR3 length is 15 residues. CDR3 sequence (DNA): TGTGCCAGCAGCCCACGAGGCTCGACTAATGAAAAACTGTTTTTT. This codes for CASSPRGSTNEKLFF.

This chain uses TRBV6-2 or TRBV6-3 with TRBJ1-5, with D maybe TRBD1 (6 bases). This CDR3 is 15 amino acids long. The germline V gene has CDR1 MNHEY and CDR2 SVGEGT. Between the trimmed V and J ends, which lost 6 bases and 7 bases, there was a span of 19 bases. The CDR3 nucleotides read TGTGCCAGCAGCCACAGGGTGCCCTCAGGACAGCCCCAGCATTTT. It codes for CASSHRVPSGQPQHF.

J is TRBJ1-2 and V is TRBV6-5, with TRBD1 identical over 7 bases. V lost 7 bases to trimming and J lost 4 bases; unmatched junction nucleotides: 12. The CDR3 covers 15 residues. Germline CDR1 and CDR2: MNHEY and SVGAGI. This chain's CDR3 is CASIRTGTAFYGYTF. The CDR3 DNA sequence: TGTGCCAGCATCAGAACCGGGACAGCATTCTATGGCTACACCTTC.

The chain joins TRBV4-1 to TRBJ2-7; TRBD2 agrees at 15 bases. CDR1 MGHRA and CDR2 YSYEKL come from the germline V gene. This CDR3 is 19 amino acids long. The V and J ends lost 1 base and 2 bases, in that order; junction bases with no gene match: 9. This chain's CDR3 is CASSQVAGLAGGLPYEQYF. CDR3 in DNA: TGCGCCAGCAGCCAAGTGGCGGGACTAGCGGGAGGACTACCCTACGAGCAGTACTTC.